This T cell receptor (beta chain) was identified during a study of tumor-infiltrating lymphocytes in primary liver carcinoma. Looking at the study overall: The patients comprised men and women between the ages of 30 and 69 years.

Concerning this clonotype itself: The antigen is unknown. It is likely a read error, because the conserved phenylalanine at the end of the CDR3 is missing.

Whole-study findings and limits: Compared with tumor region pairs, tumor-adjacent and tumor-blood pairs overlapped less. Tumors had a top-250-clone fraction that was significantly higher than blood (p = 0.039).

Total RNA amounting to around 540 ng was the source from which TCR beta cDNA was made with a constant-region primer. Construction of TCR beta libraries relied on three successive nested multiplex PCR rounds employing slightly modified ARM-PCR. Primers for the first two PCR rounds were TRBV1-TRBV30 forward primers and a C-beta reverse primer (10 cycles per round). TCRdb reprocessed the multiplex PCR reads with MiXCR, giving one entry per CDR3 protein. The repertoire holds about 99,000 distinct CDR3 sequences, with about three quarters as singletons. It was from roughly 20-30 mg of unsorted bulk tissue that RNA and DNA were co-extracted. CDR1 is MNHNS and CDR2 is SASEGT in the germline V gene. This CDR3 contains 17 residues.

The receptor was derived from a woman in her sixties or seventies with primary liver carcinoma and hepatitis B virus infection. Input material: liver tumor tissue from sampling region 5. The subset was: tumor region T5, tumor centre. The chain recombines TRBV6-1 with TRBJ2-5, with 10 bases that match TRBD2. In nucleotides, the CDR3 is TGTGCCAGTAGTGTTCGAGCGGGAGGGCTAGGCTTGGAGACCCAGTACTCC. Translating it yields CASSVRAGGLGLETQYS.